This T cell receptor (beta chain) was recorded in a study of control samples from healthy donors and cancer patients. This clone has a count of ten or more. Clones were sequenced by immunoSEQ multiplex PCR, and TCRdb holds only the in-frame ones, with some missing. The data hold hundreds of thousands of clones, with almost 85% observed a single time. The CDR3 has 13 residues. The V gene's germline CDR1 is MNHEY and CDR2 SVGAGI. V lost 6 bases, J lost 8 bases, and 16 bases lay in between. Sequenced input: PBMCs. This TCR came from a woman aged 60 to 75 with lung cancer. The chain recombines TRBV6-5 with TRBJ1-2; D ambiguous. The CDR3 nucleotides are TGTGCCAGCAGACAAGGGCCCTTGAGGGGCTACACCTTC. It encodes CASRQGPLRGYTF.